This TCR beta chain was identified in a study of PD-1 blockade in mismatch repair-deficient tumors. Looking at the study overall: Patients had over ten mismatch repair-deficient cancer types and were previously treated and progressing.

The CDR3 sequence is 12 residues long. The V end was cut by 8 bases, the J end by 6 bases, with 11 bases between. In germline, CDR1 is MDHEN, CDR2 SYDVKM. Produced via immunoSEQ multiplex PCR; TCRdb's table is partial and in-frame only. The sample shows tens of thousands of clones, approximately 88% of them seen only once. This clone was observed a single time. Sample: PBMCs, taken before pembrolizumab treatment. The chain couples TRBV28 to TRBJ1-5; D perhaps matches TRBD1 (6 bases). This clonotype was obtained from an adult with mismatch repair-deficient cancer. CDR3 loop: CASVTGTQPQHF. For the CDR3, the DNA is TGTGCCAGCGTTACAGGGACTCAGCCCCAGCATTTT. The full variable domain, in which reference TRBV28 and TRBJ1-5 provide the parts outside the CDR3, is DVKVTQSSRYLVKRTGEKVFLECVQDMDHENMFWYRQDPGLGLRLIYFSYDVKMKEKGDIPEGYSVSREKKERFSLILESASTNQTSMYLCASVTGTQPQHFGDGTRLSIL.